A single sample is the source of the 30 T cell receptor beta chains below, sequenced in a study of T cell changes during pregnancy in multiple sclerosis. Libraries were prepared by immunoSEQ multiplex PCR; TCRdb keeps only in-frame clonotypes and omits some of them. The sample records approximately 38,000 clones, about 92% being singletons. Sequencing used CD8+ T cells from peripheral blood mononuclear cells, obtained in the third trimester of pregnancy. Receptors were obtained from a female donor with multiple sclerosis, enrolled in a pregnancy study.

CDR3 in amino acids: CASSGAKREQYF. The CDR3 region has the DNA TGTGCCAGCAGCGGCGCCAAGCGCGAGCAGTACTTC. The V and J genes are TRBV5-6 and TRBJ2-7, with D unresolved. The V end was cut by 4 bases, the J end by 6 bases, with 11 bases between. Germline-derived CDR1 and CDR2 are SGHDT and YYEEEE. This CDR3 is built from 12 residues.

The chain combines TRBV28 with TRBJ1-2; a weak D match, TRBD1 (5 bases). The V end was cut by 3 bases, the J end by 8 bases, with 13 bases between. Germline V gives CDR1 MDHEN, CDR2 SYDVKM. The CDR3 covers 13 residues. CDR3 bases: TGTGCCAGCAGTTTTACGATAAAGGGGGGCTACACCTTC. Amino acids: CASSFTIKGGYTF.

The chain combines TRBV30 with TRBJ1-3; 7 nucleotides align to TRBD1. Losses at the gene ends were 8 bases for V and 3 bases for J; bases not matched to a gene: 7. This CDR3 region has 13 residues. Germline V gene sequence: CDR1 GTSNPN, CDR2 SVGIG (reference sequence). The CDR3 DNA reads as TGTGCCGGGGAGAGGGGGCTTGGAAACACCATATATTTT. It specifies CAGERGLGNTIYF.

V and J are TRBV28 and TRBJ1-5; maybe TRBD1 (5 bases). The CDR3 covers 14 residues. The germline V gene encodes CDR1 MDHEN and CDR2 SYDVKM. V lost 7 bases to trimming and J lost 4 bases, with 14 bases between them. Here the CDR3 DNA reads TGTGCCAGCATTCTAGGGGCTGCAAATCAGCCCCAGCATTTT. Amino acid sequence: CASILGAANQPQHF.

V and J are TRBV6-5 and TRBJ2-1, with TRBD2 as a possible D gene (6 bases). The length of the CDR3 is 13 residues. Trimming removed 6 bases at V and 6 bases at J, with 12 bases between. In germline, CDR1 is MNHEY, CDR2 SVGAGI. The CDR3 DNA reads as TGTGCCAGCAGCCTTAGCGGTATCAATGAGCAGTTCTTC. It specifies CASSLSGINEQFF.

The chain recombines TRBV27 with TRBJ2-3, with TRBD2 identical over 7 bases. After removal of 3 bases from V and 4 bases from J, the junction contained 7 bases not matched to a gene. This CDR3 region has 15 residues. Germline CDR1 MNHEY, CDR2 SMNVEV (reference sequence). In DNA, the CDR3 is TGTGCCAGCAGTTTCGGGGGGTTGGATTCAGATACGCAGTATTTT. This sequence encodes CASSFGGLDSDTQYF.

The gene calls are TRBV27 and TRBJ2-1; TRBD2 matches at 7 bases. CDR1 MNHEY and CDR2 SMNVEV come from the germline V gene (reference sequence). Trimming removed 4 bases from V and 10 bases from J; junction bases left unmatched: 19. This CDR3 is built from 17 residues. The CDR3 bases are TGTGCCAGCAGTTGGGACTCTGATGGGGGGGACGGGAGGGAGCAGTTCTTC. It translates to CASSWDSDGGDGREQFF.

This chain connects TRBV2 to TRBJ1-2, with 12 bases that match TRBD1. CDR3 size: 16 residues. Germline trimming cut 0 bases from V and 4 bases from J; bases unmatched to any gene: 3. The germline V gene has CDR1 SNHLY and CDR2 FYNNEI. CDR3 nucleotide sequence: TGTGCCAGCAGTGAAGCGGGACAGGGGGCACTCTATGGCTACACCTTC. It translates to CASSEAGQGALYGYTF.

This clone was observed once. The chain uses TRBV7-3 and TRBJ2-2; possible D gene TRBD1, 5 bases. Germline CDR1 and CDR2: SGHTA and FQGTGA. V dropped 6 bases and J dropped 8 bases, with 13 bases sitting between them. The CDR3 covers 13 residues. The CDR3 region is CASSGHGPGELFF. The CDR3 DNA follows: TGTGCCAGCAGTGGACACGGTCCGGGGGAGCTGTTTTTT.

V is TRBV29-1 and J is TRBJ2-1; TRBD2 agrees at 13 bases. This CDR3 spans 15 amino acids. From germline, CDR1 is SQVTM and CDR2 ANQGSEA. After removal of 7 bases from V and 3 bases from J, the junction contained 6 bases not matched to a gene. As DNA, the CDR3 is TGCAGCGGTAGGGGACTAGCGGGGATCTACAATGAGCAGTTCTTC. Its translation: CSGRGLAGIYNEQFF.

This chain links TRBV4-3 with TRBJ1-4; the match to TRBD1 covers 7 bases. In germline, CDR1 is LGHNA, CDR2 YSLEER. V shed 3 bases and J 3 bases; nucleotides not matched to a gene: 10. The CDR3 is made up of 17 amino acids. CDR3 bases: TGCGCCAGCAGCCAGATACAGGGGACCGCTCCTAATGAAAAACTGTTTTTT. Translation: CASSQIQGTAPNEKLFF.

CDR3 loop: CASSQDRLAGAEQYF. Written as DNA, the CDR3 is TGCGCCAGCAGCCAAGATCGCCTAGCGGGAGCCGAGCAGTACTTC. The V call is TRBV4-3, the J call TRBJ2-7; 10 bases are shared with TRBD2. V shed 0 bases and J 6 bases; nucleotides not matched to a gene: 5. Germline-derived CDR1 and CDR2 are LGHNA and YSLEER. The CDR3 is made up of 15 amino acids.

V gene TRBV29-1 combines with J gene TRBJ2-3; TRBD1 aligns across 9 bases. V was clipped by 1 base and J by 3 bases; unmatched bases: 5. Germline V CDR1 and CDR2: SQVTM, ANQGSEA. The length of the CDR3 is 15 residues. CDR3 nucleotide sequence: TGCAGCGTTGAAGGGGGACAGGGCTCAACAGATACGCAGTATTTT. This translates into CSVEGGQGSTDTQYF.

This chain uses TRBV7-9 with TRBJ1-4; 8 bases line up with TRBD1. V trimming: 8 bases; J trimming: 3 bases; junction bases outside the gene matches: 8. The CDR3 contains 15 residues. Germline CDR1 and CDR2: SEHNR and FQNEAQ (reference sequence). This chain's CDR3 is CASLDRGGPNEKLFF. The CDR3 DNA follows: TGTGCCAGCCTCGACAGGGGAGGTCCTAATGAAAAACTGTTTTTT.

The V gene is TRBV19, the J gene TRBJ2-3, with 7 bases matching TRBD2. Trimming removed 6 bases from V and 2 bases from J; junction bases left unmatched: 8. CDR3 length: 15 residues. CDR1 LNHDA and CDR2 SQIVND come from the germline V gene (reference sequence). The chain's CDR3 is CASSLGLSFTDTQYF. The CDR3 bases are TGTGCCAGTAGCCTGGGACTAAGCTTCACAGATACGCAGTATTTT.

V gene TRBV28 combines with J gene TRBJ1-5, with D perhaps TRBD1 (5 bases). Germline-derived CDR1 and CDR2 are MDHEN and SYDVKM. The CDR3 contains 16 residues. The V end lost 5 bases, the J end lost 0 bases, and 14 bases lay between the germline ends. CDR3: CASSILTASSNQPQHF. The DNA of the CDR3 is TGTGCCAGCAGTATCCTGACAGCGTCTAGCAATCAGCCCCAGCATTTT.

This chain links TRBV7-6 with TRBJ1-1; no clear D. V was trimmed by 0 bases and J by 3 bases, leaving 11 bases between them. Germline V gives CDR1 SGHVS, CDR2 FNYEAQ. CDR3 length equals 15 residues. The CDR3 nucleotides read TGTGCCAGCAGCTTAGCAACGTACGGGGACACTGAAGCTTTCTTT. Encoded protein: CASSLATYGDTEAFF.

The chain is built from TRBV19 and TRBJ1-4; a weak D match, TRBD1 (6 bases). Germline V lookup: CDR1 LNHDA, CDR2 SQIVND (reference sequence). Trimming stripped 3 bases from V and 5 bases from J, with 13 bases between. The CDR3 is 15 residues long. Here the CDR3 DNA reads TGTGCCAGTAGTATTCCGCGACAGGTGAATGAAAAACTGTTTTTT. Protein product: CASSIPRQVNEKLFF.

The chain couples TRBV6-4 to TRBJ2-3; 9 bases match TRBD2. V lost 10 bases and J lost 6; bases outside the gene matches: 11. CDR3 size: 14 residues. Germline-derived CDR1 and CDR2 are MRHNA and SNTAGT. In DNA form, the CDR3 reads TGTGCCACCCGTCCCGCGGGAGGGTCCGATACGCAGTATTTT. Translation: CATRPAGGSDTQYF.

Concerning this clone itself: Other DNA sequences in the same sample also yield this CDR3. The chain recombines TRBV27 with TRBJ1-5; no reliable D call. V lost 2 bases, J lost 2 bases, and 4 bases lay in between. Germline lookup yields CDR1 MNHEY and CDR2 SMNVEV (reference sequence). The CDR3 contains 13 residues. The CDR3 region is CASSLRGNQPQHF. The CDR3 coding sequence is TGTGCCAGCAGTTTACGGGGCAATCAGCCCCAGCATTTT.

The J gene is TRBJ2-1, the V gene TRBV7-9, with TRBD2 matching 10 bases. Germline loops: CDR1 SEHNR, CDR2 FQNEAQ (reference sequence). The CDR3 loop spans 16 amino acids. Losses at the gene ends were 2 bases for V and 7 bases for J; bases not matched to a gene: 8. This CDR3 is CASSLMGLAGVNEQFF. In DNA, the CDR3 is TGTGCCAGCAGCTTAATGGGGCTAGCGGGAGTAAATGAGCAGTTCTTC.

Of note for this clone: Other nucleotide sequences from this sample produce the same CDR3. The rearrangement joins TRBV6-4 to TRBJ2-1; D might be TRBD2 (5 bases). The CDR3 consists of 12 residues. The germline CDR1 and CDR2 sequences are MRHNA and SNTAGT. V shed 3 bases and J shed 7 bases, with 7 bases lying between them. CDR3 sequence (DNA): TGTGCCAGCAGTGAAGGGAGTAATGAGCAGTTCTTC. It translates to CASSEGSNEQFF.

This chain joins TRBV5-6 and TRBJ2-3; 8 bases map to TRBD2. The germline V gene has CDR1 SGHDT and CDR2 YYEEEE. The V segment lost 3 bases and the J segment 4 bases; nucleotides outside the gene matches: 4. The CDR3 length is 14 residues. This CDR3 reads CASSSAGVADTQYF. DNA for the CDR3: TGTGCCAGCAGCTCAGCGGGAGTGGCAGATACGCAGTATTTT.

The V and J genes are TRBV2 and TRBJ2-1; 8 positions agree with TRBD2. Losses at the gene ends were 6 bases for V and 0 bases for J; bases not matched to a gene: 1. The CDR3 has 14 residues. Germline CDR1 reads SNHLY; CDR2 reads FYNNEI. The CDR3 region is CASRSGGSYNEQFF. The CDR3 DNA sequence: TGTGCCAGCAGGAGCGGGGGCTCCTACAATGAGCAGTTCTTC.

This chain joins TRBV4-3 and TRBJ2-1, with 8 positions matching TRBD2. The CDR3 has 16 residues. V was clipped by 0 bases and J by 7 bases; unmatched bases: 8. Per germline, CDR1 LGHNA and CDR2 YSLEER. CDR3 in DNA: TGCGCCAGCAGCCAAGATAGGCTAGCGGGCTTTAATGAGCAGTTCTTC. It codes for CASSQDRLAGFNEQFF.

The chain couples TRBV13 to TRBJ2-5, with D possibly being TRBD1 (7 bases). The CDR3 sequence is 16 residues long. Germline-derived CDR1 and CDR2 are PRHDT and FYEKMQ (reference sequence). V was shortened by 0 bases and J by 4 bases, with 15 bases between the two germline ends. The CDR3 nucleotides are TGTGCCAGCAGCTTAGGCCGGGCCAGGGGGGTAGAGACCCAGTACTTC. It encodes CASSLGRARGVETQYF.

This clone has only one observation. V gene TRBV7-2 combines with J gene TRBJ2-3; 8 nucleotides line up with TRBD1. Trimming at V came to 2 bases and at J to 3 bases, leaving 7 bases not matched to a gene. Germline CDR1 SGHTA, CDR2 FQGNSA. The CDR3 covers 16 residues. As DNA, the CDR3 is TGTGCCAGCAGCTTACGGTTACAGGGGGAGACAGATACGCAGTATTTT. It specifies CASSLRLQGETDTQYF. The variable domain in full, completed from reference TRBV7-2 and TRBJ2-3, reads GAGVSQSPSNKVTEKGKDVELRCDPISGHTALYWYRQSLGQGLEFLIYFQGNSAPDKSGLPSDRFSAERTGGSVSTLTIQRTQQEDSAVYLCASSLRLQGETDTQYFGPGTRLTVL.

Note on this clone: At one of its ends the junction is not consistent with the germline gene, which may arise from a read error. The chain uses TRBV15 and TRBJ2-1, with 7 bases matching TRBD1. The CDR3 sequence is 15 residues long. Germline lookup yields CDR1 LNHNV and CDR2 YYDKDF (reference sequence). CDR3: CATSGDRAFYNEQFF. CDR3 DNA: TGTGCCACCAGCGGAGACAGGGCCTTCTACAATGAGCAGTTCTTC.

The CDR3 reads CASSQAFGQGAVVSYNEQFF. The CDR3 nucleotides are TGTGCCAGCAGCCAAGCTTTCGGTCAGGGGGCGGTCGTCTCCTACAATGAGCAGTTCTTC. This rearrangement joins TRBV14 to TRBJ2-1, with 8 bases identical to TRBD1. After removal of 1 base from V and 0 bases from J, the junction contained 14 bases not matched to a gene. CDR1 and CDR2 from the germline V gene are SGHDN and FVKESK. This CDR3 is 20 amino acids long. Together with reference TRBV14 and TRBJ2-1, the CDR3 gives the full variable domain: EAGVTQFPSHSVIEKGQTVTLRCDPISGHDNLYWYRRVMGKEIKFLLHFVKESKQDESGMPNNRFLAERTGGTYSTLKVQPAELEDSGVYFCASSQAFGQGAVVSYNEQFFGPGTRLTVL.

The table lists this clone with a few counts. This chain connects TRBV9 to TRBJ1-2, with D uncertain. V lost 4 bases to trimming and J lost 3 bases, with 10 bases between them. The CDR3 has 13 residues. Per germline, CDR1 SGDLS and CDR2 YYNGEE. CDR3 coding DNA: TGTGCCAGCAGCACCGTTGGAGACTATGGCTACACCTTC. Protein: CASSTVGDYGYTF. The full variable domain, with the rest looked up from reference TRBV9 and TRBJ1-2, is DSGVTQTPKHLITATGQRVTLRCSPRSGDLSVYWYQQSLDQGLQFLIQYYNGEERAKGNILERFSAQQFPDLHSELNLSSLELGDSALYFCASSTVGDYGYTFGSGTRLTVV.